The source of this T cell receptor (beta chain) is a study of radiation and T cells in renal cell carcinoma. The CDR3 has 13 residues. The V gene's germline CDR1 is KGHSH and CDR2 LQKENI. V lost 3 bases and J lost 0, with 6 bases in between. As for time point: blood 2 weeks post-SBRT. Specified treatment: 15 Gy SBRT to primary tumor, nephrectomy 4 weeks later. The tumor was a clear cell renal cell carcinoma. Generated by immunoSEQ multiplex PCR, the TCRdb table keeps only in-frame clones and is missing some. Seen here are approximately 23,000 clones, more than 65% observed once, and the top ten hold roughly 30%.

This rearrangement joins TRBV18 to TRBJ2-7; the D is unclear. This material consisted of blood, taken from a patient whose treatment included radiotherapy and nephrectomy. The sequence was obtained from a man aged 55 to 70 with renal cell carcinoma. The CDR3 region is CASSPRSSYEQYF. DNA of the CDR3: TGTGCCAGCTCACCCAGAAGCTCCTACGAGCAGTACTTC.